This TCR beta chain was found in a study of blood T cell repertoires in COVID-19. In the original workflow: Nucleated cell counts were estimated from reference gene primer amplification. Generated by immunoSEQ multiplex PCR, the TCRdb table keeps only in-frame clones and is missing some. V and J calls and clone size are copied from that table; D and trimming were computed from the DNA. The sample carries 50,000 to 55,000 clones, 86% recorded once. The length of the CDR3 is 13 residues. The germline V gene encodes CDR1 SEHNR and CDR2 FQNEAQ (reference sequence). Trimming left V 3 bases short and J 7 bases short, with 13 bases between.

The chain uses TRBV7-9 and TRBJ2-7, with D maybe TRBD2 (5 bases). Specimen: peripheral blood. The receptor was derived from an older man with acute or convalescent COVID-19. CDR3 nucleotide sequence: TGTGCCAGCAGCTTCATAGATCGGGGAGAGCAGTACTTC. Its protein product is CASSFIDRGEQYF.